This T cell receptor beta chain comes out of a study of response to subunit inactivated influenza vaccine. Study-level points and caveats: Every seasonal influenza vaccination brings in few new T cells, the authors suggested.

This clonotype appeared a few times. Antigen specificity is unknown. The CDR3 is 15 residues long. Losses at the gene ends were 3 bases for V and 6 bases for J; bases not matched to a gene: 7. CDR1 and CDR2 from the germline V gene are SGHRS and YFSETQ. TCRdb called the RT-PCR reads again in MiXCR, with one record for every CDR3 protein. This table has around 530,000 distinct CDR3 sequences, approximately 12% appearing once. The sequenced sample was PBMCs from blood, obtained on the day of vaccination. The chain carries TRBV5-1 and TRBJ2-2, with TRBD2 matching over 8 bases. The source of this sequence is a man aged 50 or older who received an inactivated influenza vaccine. The CDR3 coding sequence is TGCGCCAGCAGCTCGGCGGGGGGTTCCCCCGGGGAGCTGTTTTTT. The encoded protein is CASSSAGGSPGELFF.